The 3 T cell receptor beta chains listed next were all sequenced from one sample in a study of T-cell reconstitution after alpha-beta-depleted transplantation in children. Unique molecular identifiers were incorporated during preparation of the TCRbeta library. TCRdb analysed the PCR reads with MiXCR anew, one entry per CDR3 protein. The sample comprises around 200,000 distinct CDR3 sequences, around 9.6% of which are singletons, and roughly 6.2% rests with the top ten. Sequences were derived from PBMCs from the stem cell graft donor, sampled from the stem cell graft. These receptors were collected from a human donor who donated a stem cell graft to a child with acute lymphoblastic leukemia.

This clonotype was seen more than once but under ten times. The chain couples TRBV6-5 to TRBJ1-2; 8 nucleotides match TRBD1. CDR3 length: 11 amino acids. After removal of 6 bases from V and 13 bases from J, the junction contained 7 bases not matched to a gene. Looked up from germline, CDR1 is MNHEY and CDR2 is SVGAGI. CDR3 in amino acids: CASSRDRFFTF. CDR3 in DNA: TGTGCCAGCAGCCGGGACAGGTTTTTCACCTTC.

The table lists this clonotype with many counts. V usage is TRBV3-1 and J usage is TRBJ1-4; TRBD1 is a possible D gene (5 bases). Germline CDR1 and CDR2: LGHDT and YNNKEL (reference sequence). This CDR3 is built from 14 residues. V was shortened by 2 bases and J by 8 bases, with 12 bases between the two germline ends. CDR3 sequence: CASSQRGSVEKLFF. In DNA, the CDR3 is TGTGCCAGCAGCCAACGGGGGAGTGTCGAAAAACTGTTTTTT.

The chain has TRBV5-1 and TRBJ2-2; the D gene is possibly TRBD1 (5 bases). Trimming left V 0 bases short and J 6 bases short, with 12 bases between. Germline V lookup: CDR1 SGHRS, CDR2 YFSETQ. The CDR3 spans 15 residues. CDR3 sequence reads: CASSLDRGGAGELFF. The CDR3 DNA sequence: TGCGCCAGCAGCTTGGATAGGGGTGGCGCCGGGGAGCTGTTTTTT.